These T cell receptor beta chains were read from a single sample in a study of regulatory T cells in long-lasting Graves disease. TCRdb processed the multiplex PCR reads anew with MiXCR; each CDR3 protein has one entry. Of over 250,000 distinct CDR3 sequences in the sample, around 20% were seen once. The sequencing used peripheral blood mononuclear cells (PBMCs), collected when the disease was refractory, from a patient treated with antithyroid drugs. Receptor source: a female donor with Graves disease. Each CDR3 is given with its conserved first and last residue. The order of the fields is clone size, V gene, J gene, D gene, CDR3 protein, CDR3 DNA. The D gene is left open where the match is weak. For some rows the clone size is stated as once, few or many, or as a class when expanded; others skip it.

.	TRBV12-3/TRBV12-4	TRBJ2-7	TRBD2	CASSTLAGGYEQYF	TGTGCCAGCAGTACACTAGCGGGAGGATACGAGCAGTACTTC
many	TRBV28	TRBJ2-7	.	CASSSRDFEQYF	TGTGCCAGCAGCTCGCGGGATTTCGAGCAGTACTTC
few	TRBV20-1	TRBJ1-4	TRBD1	CSARDGTGDEKLFF	TGCAGTGCTAGAGATGGGACAGGGGATGAAAAACTGTTTTTT
many	TRBV12-3/TRBV12-4	TRBJ2-7	TRBD1	CASTLGTGPYEQYF	TGTGCCAGCACTTTGGGGACAGGGCCCTACGAGCAGTACTTC
.	TRBV6-1	TRBJ2-7	.	CASSPVNGYEQYF	TGTGCCAGCAGTCCAGTTAATGGCTACGAGCAGTACTTC
few	TRBV3-1	TRBJ2-3	TRBD2	CASSLSGGTDTQYF	TGTGCCAGCAGCCTTAGCGGGGGTACAGATACGCAGTATTTT
many	TRBV7-2	TRBJ1-3	.	CASSLGGGSGNTIYF	TGTGCCAGCAGCTTAGGAGGGGGCTCTGGAAACACCATATATTTT
few	TRBV7-9	TRBJ2-7	TRBD1	CASSYRGDREQYF	TGTGCCAGCTCCTACAGGGGTGATAGGGAGCAGTACTTC
.	TRBV24-1	TRBJ1-2	TRBD1	CATSDRSTSGQEGGYTF	TGTGCCACCAGTGACCGATCTACTTCGGGACAGGAAGGGGGCTACACCTTC
many	TRBV28	TRBJ1-5	.	CASRDTGNQPQHF	TGTGCCAGCAGAGATACAGGCAATCAGCCCCAGCATTTT
many	TRBV11-2	TRBJ2-1	.	CASSPIAGRNEQFF	TGTGCCAGCAGCCCCATCGCGGGGCGCAATGAGCAGTTCTTC
few	TRBV18	TRBJ2-2	.	CASSPGVANTGELFF	TGTGCCAGCTCGCCCGGGGTCGCGAACACCGGGGAGCTGTTTTTT
few	TRBV7-9	TRBJ1-1	TRBD1	CASSSTGANTEAFF	TGTGCCAGCAGCTCGACAGGGGCGAACACTGAAGCTTTCTTT
many	TRBV7-2	TRBJ1-5	.	CASSIGRYSNQPQHF	TGTGCCAGCAGCATCGGACGGTATAGCAATCAGCCCCAGCATTTT
few	TRBV30	TRBJ2-7	.	CAWSSGLYEQYF	TGTGCCTGGAGTTCAGGGCTCTACGAGCAGTACTTC
.	TRBV6-2/TRBV6-3	TRBJ2-7	.	CASSRDNAYEQYF	TGTGCCAGCAGTAGGGACAATGCCTACGAGCAGTACTTC
few	TRBV19	TRBJ2-6	.	CASSIDIGSGANVLTF	TGTGCCAGTAGTATAGATATCGGCTCTGGGGCCAACGTCCTGACTTTC
few	TRBV7-8	TRBJ2-2	.	CASSPWGGPNTGELFF	TGTGCCAGCAGCCCTTGGGGGGGCCCGAACACCGGGGAGCTGTTTTTT
many	TRBV29-1	TRBJ2-7	.	CSVRTVETYEQYF	TGCAGCGTGCGTACGGTCGAGACCTACGAGCAGTACTTC
.	TRBV20-1	TRBJ2-7	TRBD1	CSAPGTGFSYEQYF	TGCAGTGCTCCCGGGACAGGCTTCTCCTACGAGCAGTACTTC
many	TRBV27	TRBJ1-5	.	CASSPQGHQGRPQHF	TGTGCCAGCAGTCCACAGGGTCATCAAGGTAGGCCCCAGCATTTT
many	TRBV18	TRBJ1-2	.	CASSLSAGRNYGYTF	TGTGCCAGCTCACTTTCAGCAGGGCGCAACTATGGCTACACCTTC
.	TRBV30	TRBJ1-4	.	CAWSVWTGTGDEKLFF	TGTGCCTGGAGTGTTTGGACCGGGACTGGGGATGAAAAACTGTTTTTT
few	TRBV20-1	TRBJ2-7	TRBD2	CSAPIPSGSFYEQYF	TGCAGTGCCCCCATCCCTAGCGGGAGTTTCTACGAGCAGTACTTC
many	TRBV3-1	TRBJ2-7	TRBD2	CASSPSKGGSLSYEQYF	TGTGCCAGCAGCCCTTCTAAGGGCGGGAGTCTCTCCTACGAGCAGTACTTC
.	TRBV28	TRBJ1-5	.	CASIQPPGGHYSNQPQHF	TGTGCCAGCATCCAACCCCCAGGAGGGCATTATAGCAATCAGCCCCAGCATTTT
many	TRBV7-9	TRBJ2-5	TRBD2	CASSFGGSLGTQYF	TGTGCCAGCAGCTTCGGCGGGAGTTTGGGGACCCAGTACTTC
many	TRBV3-1	TRBJ1-1	.	CASSQVNRDTEAFF	TGTGCCAGCAGCCAAGTTAACAGGGACACTGAAGCTTTCTTT
.	TRBV6-2/TRBV6-3	TRBJ2-3	TRBD1	CASSRQGELSDTQYF	TGTGCCAGCAGCCGACAGGGGGAACTTTCAGATACGCAGTATTTT
.	TRBV12-3/TRBV12-4	TRBJ1-5	.	CASSFRLGQPQHF	TGTGCCAGCAGTTTTCGTTTGGGACAGCCCCAGCATTTT
.	TRBV27	TRBJ2-2	.	CASRRGGNTGELFF	TGTGCCAGCAGACGAGGGGGAAACACCGGGGAGCTGTTTTTT
.	TRBV27	TRBJ1-6	TRBD1	CASNDRGPSYNSPLHF	TGTGCCAGCAACGACAGGGGCCCCTCCTATAATTCACCCCTCCACTTT
few	TRBV5-4	TRBJ1-2	.	CASSLDSNYGYTF	TGTGCCAGCAGCTTAGATTCTAACTATGGCTACACCTTC
many	TRBV2	TRBJ1-2	TRBD1	CASRGSPGQGPGYTF	TGTGCCAGCAGAGGTTCGCCGGGACAGGGGCCTGGCTACACCTTC
many	TRBV6-2/TRBV6-3	TRBJ1-2	.	CASSFRTDYGYTF	TGTGCCAGCAGTTTCAGGACAGACTATGGCTACACCTTC
.	TRBV19	TRBJ2-2	.	CASSWRETGELFF	TGTGCCAGTAGTTGGAGGGAAACCGGGGAGCTGTTTTTT
.	TRBV20-1	TRBJ2-7	TRBD2	CSAPSLPGGGYEQYF	TGCAGTGCTCCTTCTCTGCCGGGAGGAGGCTACGAGCAGTACTTC
.	TRBV20-1	TRBJ2-5	TRBD1	CSARAPGGAETQYF	TGCAGTGCTAGGGCCCCAGGGGGCGCTGAGACCCAGTACTTC
many	TRBV7-2	TRBJ2-4	.	CASSSGQKNIQYF	TGTGCCAGCAGCTCTGGACAGAAAAACATTCAGTACTTC
many	TRBV6-2/TRBV6-3	TRBJ1-2	.	CASSYGGGGYTF	TGTGCCAGCAGTTACGGTGGGGGTGGCTACACCTTC
many	TRBV11-2	TRBJ1-2	.	CASSLPHADGYTF	TGTGCCAGCAGCTTACCCCACGCCGATGGCTACACCTTC
many	TRBV2	TRBJ1-2	.	CASSPGPGGYTF	TGTGCCAGCAGCCCCGGGCCGGGGGGCTACACCTTC
once	TRBV25-1	TRBJ1-6	.	CASSEKQSSYNSPPHF	TGTGCCAGCAGTGAAAAACAGAGCTCCTATAATTCACCCCCCCACTTT
many	TRBV27	TRBJ2-7	.	CASRSQVEDPYEQYF	TGTGCCAGCAGAAGTCAGGTCGAAGACCCCTACGAGCAGTACTTC
many	TRBV18	TRBJ1-2	TRBD1	CASSPGQVYGYTF	TGTGCCAGCTCACCGGGACAGGTCTATGGCTACACCTTC
.	TRBV5-6	TRBJ2-1	.	CASSFKLREQFF	TGTGCCAGCAGCTTCAAACTTCGGGAGCAGTTCTTC
.	TRBV10-3	TRBJ1-1	.	CAISGGQGNTEAFF	TGTGCCATCAGTGGGGGCCAGGGCAACACTGAAGCTTTCTTT
.	TRBV29-1	TRBJ2-7	TRBD2	CSVTGTSGSYEQYF	TGCAGCGTGACCGGGACTAGCGGCTCCTACGAGCAGTACTTC
many	TRBV28	TRBJ2-4	TRBD2	CASSLFGGRAKNIQYF	TGTGCCAGCAGTTTATTCGGCGGGAGGGCCAAAAACATTCAGTACTTC
few	TRBV7-9	TRBJ1-4	.	CASSLIGQSTNEKLFF	TGTGCCAGCAGCTTAATTGGGCAGAGTACTAATGAAAAACTGTTTTTT
many	TRBV3-1	TRBJ1-4	.	CASSQGRNEKLFF	TGTGCCAGCAGCCAAGGGCGGAATGAAAAACTGTTTTTT
few	TRBV12-3/TRBV12-4	TRBJ2-7	.	CASSFAGNLYEQYF	TGTGCCAGCAGTTTCGCGGGCAACCTCTACGAGCAGTACTTC
many	TRBV12-3/TRBV12-4	TRBJ1-1	TRBD1	CASSYRGGGTEAFF	TGTGCCAGCAGTTACAGGGGAGGAGGCACTGAAGCTTTCTTT
.	TRBV12-3/TRBV12-4	TRBJ2-2	TRBD1	CASTLRTGRTGELFF	TGTGCCAGCACCCTACGGACAGGGAGAACCGGGGAGCTGTTTTTT
few	TRBV5-1	TRBJ2-7	TRBD1	CASSVDRGVYEQYF	TGCGCCAGCAGCGTGGACAGGGGAGTCTACGAGCAGTACTTC
many	TRBV9	TRBJ2-5	.	CASSVGAVDKTQYF	TGTGCCAGCAGCGTGGGGGCGGTGGATAAGACCCAGTACTTC
many	TRBV28	TRBJ1-5	.	CASSSIPTGYEQPQHF	TGTGCCAGCAGTTCGATCCCTACAGGGTATGAACAGCCCCAGCATTTT
.	TRBV29-1	TRBJ2-2	.	CSVDFRGSGTGELFF	TGCAGCGTTGATTTCCGGGGATCGGGCACCGGGGAGCTGTTTTTT
.	TRBV29-1	TRBJ2-2	.	CSVVGGVNGELFF	TGCAGCGTTGTAGGGGGGGTGAACGGGGAGCTGTTTTTT